This T cell receptor (beta chain) appears in the sequencing data of a study of shared clonotypes between healthy human individuals. Study-wide context: Serving as donors were a couple of women and a few men, whose ages spanned 18 to 49.

As concerns this clone: The antigen remains undetermined.

There are 13 residues in the CDR3. Germline CDR1 and CDR2: MNHEY and SMNVEV (reference sequence). The germline V and J ends were trimmed by 6 bases and 8 bases, with 13 bases remaining between them. Study-wide results and caveats: It was observed that approximately 5% of naive CD4 clonotypes were shared across several donors. An effect of sequencing depth on clonotype sharing among donors was expected.

Each subset's genomic DNA was shared equally among a number of immunoSEQ plates. Assay used: immunoSEQ multiplex PCR; TCRdb lists only in-frame clones, some missing. Of around 1.5 million clones listed, under 99% are singletons. The chain has TRBV27 and TRBJ1-4; perhaps TRBD1 as D (5 bases). The source material was naive CD4+ T cells sorted from blood. Indicated subset: CD45RA+ positively selected. The clonotype was recovered from a man aged 25 to 40 in good health. The CDR3 DNA is TGTGCCAGCAGGACGGGGGTCGAGGAAAAACTGTTTTTT. Protein: CASRTGVEEKLFF.